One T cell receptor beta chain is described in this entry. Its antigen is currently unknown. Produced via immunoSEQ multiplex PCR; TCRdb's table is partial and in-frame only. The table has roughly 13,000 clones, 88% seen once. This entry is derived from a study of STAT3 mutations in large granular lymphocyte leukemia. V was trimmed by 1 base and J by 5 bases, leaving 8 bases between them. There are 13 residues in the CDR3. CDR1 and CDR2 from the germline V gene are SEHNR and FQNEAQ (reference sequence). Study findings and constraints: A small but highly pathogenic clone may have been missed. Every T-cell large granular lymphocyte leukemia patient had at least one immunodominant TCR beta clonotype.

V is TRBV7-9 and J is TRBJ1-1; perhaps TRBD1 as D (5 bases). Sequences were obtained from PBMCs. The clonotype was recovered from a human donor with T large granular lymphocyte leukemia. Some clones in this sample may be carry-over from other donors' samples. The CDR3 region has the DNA TGTGCCAGCAGCTTAGAGGAGGGGACTGAAGCTTTCTTT. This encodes CASSLEEGTEAFF.